The 13 T cell receptor beta chains reported below all come from one sample, sequenced in a study of Ad26.COV2.S vaccination and SARS-CoV-2 variants. Treatment described: roughly 20 received Ad26.COV2.S at low or high dose, single or two shots; roughly five received placebo; per-sample allocation not given. The study sampled participants on day 63 after the first vaccine or placebo injection. Only in-frame clones appear in the TCRdb table, and some are missing; sequencing was by immunoSEQ multiplex PCR. The sample has some 520,000 clones, roughly 89% seen once. Source: peripheral blood, taken in a trial of Ad26.COV2.S vaccine versus placebo. The receptor source for this set is a person between 18 and 65 years old who received the Ad26.COV2.S COVID-19 vaccine or a placebo.

The chain combines TRBV28 with TRBJ2-7; D unresolved. Trimming removed 6 bases at V and 2 bases at J, with 17 bases between. CDR1 is MDHEN, CDR2 SYDVKM, per germline. The CDR3 has 15 residues. In DNA, the CDR3 is TGTGCCAGCAGCCTCCCGCCGACAAACACCTACGAGCAGTACTTC. Translated, it gives CASSLPPTNTYEQYF.

This clone was detected only a few times. The chain combines TRBV7-9 with TRBJ1-1; 9 bases are a match to TRBD1. V was clipped by 5 bases and J by 0 bases; unmatched bases: 7. CDR3 length: 16 residues. The germline V gene encodes CDR1 SEHNR and CDR2 FQNEAQ (reference sequence). CDR3 sequence reads: CASSRGTGILNTEAFF. The CDR3 DNA reads as TGTGCCAGCAGCCGTGGGACAGGGATATTGAACACTGAAGCTTTCTTT.

This chain uses TRBV9 with TRBJ1-3; D ambiguous. The CDR3 totals 17 residues. V gave up 1 base and J gave up 0 bases, with 14 bases separating them. The germline gives CDR1 SGDLS, CDR2 YYNGEE. The CDR3 bases are TGTGCCAGCAGCGTATTCGAGACGGCCCACTCTGGAAACACCATATATTTT. Its translation is CASSVFETAHSGNTIYF.

The rearrangement joins TRBV7-2 to TRBJ2-3, with TRBD2 as a possible D gene (6 bases). Germline V CDR1 and CDR2: SGHTA, FQGNSA. V was shortened by 5 bases and J by 4 bases, with 10 bases between the two germline ends. The CDR3 has 13 amino acids. The CDR3 DNA follows: TGTGCCAGCAGCATGGGACTCCCAGATACGCAGTATTTT. Protein: CASSMGLPDTQYF. Based on the CDR3 plus reference TRBV7-2 and TRBJ2-3, the full variable domain is GAGVSQSPSNKVTEKGKDVELRCDPISGHTALYWYRQSLGQGLEFLIYFQGNSAPDKSGLPSDRFSAERTGGSVSTLTIQRTQQEDSAVYLCASSMGLPDTQYFGPGTRLTVL.

This clone appeared once. The chain is built from TRBV7-2 and TRBJ2-5; 10 bases are a match to TRBD1. Losses at the gene ends were 0 bases for V and 5 bases for J; bases not matched to a gene: 6. The CDR3 covers 16 residues. The germline V gene encodes CDR1 SGHTA and CDR2 FQGNSA. CDR3 in amino acids: CASSLATDRGQETQYF. DNA for the CDR3: TGTGCCAGCAGCTTAGCCACCGACAGGGGGCAGGAGACCCAGTACTTC.

The J gene is TRBJ2-3, the V gene TRBV12-3 or TRBV12-4; no clear D gene. This CDR3 region has 13 residues. V lost 6 bases to trimming and J lost 4 bases, with 11 bases between them. In nucleotides, the CDR3 is TGTGCCAGCAGCTCCAAAGGTCCAGATACGCAGTATTTT. This gives the protein CASSSKGPDTQYF.

The chain employs TRBV19 and TRBJ2-1; a possible D gene is TRBD1 (5 bases). There are 14 residues in the CDR3. Germline CDR1 LNHDA, CDR2 SQIVND (reference sequence). V was clipped by 1 base and J by 6 bases, with 10 bases between them. CDR3 in DNA: TGTGCCAGTAGTATAGTAAACCAGGGCAATGAGCAGTTCTTC. It codes for CASSIVNQGNEQFF.

This clone was counted once. This chain uses TRBV6-6 with TRBJ1-5, with D unresolved. V shed 6 bases and J shed 0 bases, with 9 bases lying between them. The CDR3 loop spans 14 amino acids. Germline values: CDR1 MNHNY, CDR2 SVGAGI (reference sequence). In nucleotides, the CDR3 is TGTGCCAGCAGCACAGACTATAGCAATCAGCCCCAGCATTTT. As protein: CASSTDYSNQPQHF.

CDR3 sequence (DNA): TGCGCCAGCAGCTACACCGGGACTGTACGCTACAATGAGCAGTTCTTC. Translated, it gives CASSYTGTVRYNEQFF. The chain employs TRBV5-1 and TRBJ2-1; weak D call: TRBD2 (6 bases). The CDR3 extends over 16 amino acids. The germline V and J ends were trimmed by 3 bases and 3 bases, with 16 bases remaining between them. Per germline, CDR1 SGHRS and CDR2 YFSETQ.

The gene calls are TRBV9 and TRBJ2-5; tentatively, D is TRBD2 (6 bases). The V gene's germline CDR1 is SGDLS and CDR2 YYNGEE. Trimming removed 0 bases from V and 5 bases from J, with 14 bases in between. This CDR3 has 15 residues. The CDR3 DNA sequence: TGTGCCAGCAGCGTAGGGGGCGGGATAACTGAGACCCAGTACTTC. Protein sequence: CASSVGGGITETQYF.

This chain links TRBV18 with TRBJ1-1, with unresolved D. The CDR3 is 12 residues long. Germline assignment: CDR1 KGHSH and CDR2 LQKENI. With 8 bases removed from V and 4 bases from J, the gap between germline ends came to 11 bases. For the CDR3, the DNA is TGTGCCAGCGAGGGAGGGAGCACTGAAGCTTTCTTT. This sequence encodes CASEGGSTEAFF.

The J gene is TRBJ2-5, the V gene TRBV6-5; D may be TRBD2 (6 bases). CDR1 is MNHEY and CDR2 is SVGAGI in the germline V gene. The CDR3 runs to 13 residues. The V gene lost 4 bases and the J gene lost 5 bases, with 11 bases spanning the gap. The CDR3 spells CASSSSAVETQYF. The CDR3 DNA sequence: TGTGCCAGCAGTTCTAGCGCCGTGGAGACCCAGTACTTC.

The chain employs TRBV27 and TRBJ1-2; D remains ambiguous. Germline assignment: CDR1 MNHEY and CDR2 SMNVEV (reference sequence). The CDR3 runs 16 residues. Trimming left V 6 bases short and J 0 bases short, with 17 bases between. The CDR3 loop is CASRPTSGPSNYGYTF. CDR3 nucleotide sequence: TGTGCCAGCAGACCGACCTCCGGGCCTTCTAACTATGGCTACACCTTC.